The 10 T cell receptor beta chains presented below share a single source sample, sequenced in a study of T-cell memory formation after mild COVID-19. TCRdb processed the 5' RACE reads anew with MiXCR; each CDR3 protein has one entry. The sample includes under 250,000 distinct CDR3 sequences, more than 8% of them seen just once. The specimen sequenced was PBMCs or a T cell subset sorted from them (not recorded which). Source of these receptors: a man younger than 30 who had mild COVID-19 (a few samples of this study predate the infection). Cell type and time point are not known.

This clonotype occurred many times. Its ends do not fully match the called genes, so a read error is possible. The rearrangement links TRBV6-5 to TRBJ1-2, with D unclear. Germline loops: CDR1 MNHEY, CDR2 SVGAGI. The length of the CDR3 is 14 residues. CDR3 amino acids: CASSDSTRKQGYTF. The CDR3 DNA reads TGTGCCAGCAGTGACTCCACCCGTAAACAGGGCTACACCTTC.

This rearrangement joins TRBV6-5 to TRBJ2-5, with D possibly TRBD1 on 6 matching bases. Trimming removed 7 bases from V and 8 bases from J, with 23 bases in between. The CDR3 has 15 residues. Germline V gene sequence: CDR1 MNHEY, CDR2 SVGAGI. CDR3 nucleotides: TGTGCCAGCACCCCCCCCGGACAGCTCGGAGGTACCCAGTACTTC. This encodes CASTPPGQLGGTQYF.

The V call is TRBV30, the J call TRBJ2-7; TRBD1 aligns across 7 bases. Germline V CDR1 and CDR2: GTSNPN, SVGIG (reference sequence). This CDR3 is built from 13 residues. J was trimmed by 2 bases and V by 2 bases; bases with no gene match: 3. The CDR3 DNA is TGTGCCTGGAGTAGGGACAGTCCCTACGAGCAGTACTTC. Its translation is CAWSRDSPYEQYF.

This clonotype was seen more than once but under ten times. The V call is TRBV4-2, the J call TRBJ1-6; D perhaps matches TRBD1 (6 bases). CDR3 size: 16 residues. Germline V gives CDR1 LGHNA, CDR2 YNFKEQ. V gave up 4 bases and J gave up 9 bases, with 19 bases separating them. CDR3 in DNA: TGTGCCAGCAGCCCGACGGGGGTCGGGGGCGCTTCACCCCTCCACTTT. It specifies CASSPTGVGGASPLHF.

The chain carries TRBV7-3 and TRBJ2-6, with D hard to call. Per germline, CDR1 SGHTA and CDR2 FQGTGA. V was shortened by 5 bases and J by 0 bases, with 11 bases between the two germline ends. The CDR3 runs to 16 residues. CDR3 loop: CASSPDVSSGANVLTF. DNA of the CDR3: TGTGCCAGCAGCCCCGACGTTTCCTCTGGGGCCAACGTCCTGACTTTC. Full variable domain (remainder filled in from reference TRBV7-3 and TRBJ2-6): GAGVSQTPSNKVTEKGKYVELRCDPISGHTALYWYRQSLGQGPEFLIYFQGTGAADDSGLPNDRFFAVRPEGSVSTLKIQRTERGDSAVYLCASSPDVSSGANVLTFGAGSRLTVL.

V is TRBV12-3 or TRBV12-4 and J is TRBJ2-7, with 7 nucleotides matching TRBD1. The CDR3 covers 15 residues. The trim removed 1 base at V and 2 bases at J, leaving 5 bases unmatched. Here the CDR3 DNA reads TGTGCCAGCAGTTTAGACAGGGGAACAACCTACGAGCAGTACTTC. Translating it yields CASSLDRGTTYEQYF.

This clonotype was counted a few times. The rearrangement uses TRBV5-1 and TRBJ1-2, with 8 bases fitting TRBD1. With V trimmed by 4 bases and J by 3 bases, 11 bases remained unmatched. The CDR3 is 16 residues long. The germline V gene encodes CDR1 SGHRS and CDR2 YFSETQ. The CDR3 DNA reads TGCGCCAGCAGCCTTCGGACAGGGAAGGGAGACTATGGCTACACCTTC. It is translated as CASSLRTGKGDYGYTF.

This clonotype was counted between two and nine times. The chain combines TRBV20-1 with TRBJ1-2; 8 nucleotides line up with TRBD1. From germline, CDR1 is DFQATT and CDR2 SNEGSKA (reference sequence). The V and J ends lost 5 bases and 2 bases, in that order; junction bases with no gene match: 7. CDR3 length equals 14 residues. CDR3 in amino acids: CSAPRTGSNYGYTF. CDR3 nucleotide sequence: TGCAGTGCTCCTCGGACAGGGTCCAACTATGGCTACACCTTC.

Many counts were recorded for this clonotype. The rearrangement uses TRBV5-1 and TRBJ2-5; 9 nucleotides align to TRBD1. The V and J ends lost 0 bases and 5 bases, in that order; junction bases with no gene match: 8. The CDR3 runs 16 residues. In germline, CDR1 is SGHRS, CDR2 YFSETQ. The CDR3 bases are TGCGCCAGCAGCTTGGGACCAGCCGGGACAGGGGAGACCCAGTACTTC. Its translation: CASSLGPAGTGETQYF. Filled out from reference TRBV5-1 and TRBJ2-5, the complete variable domain reads KAGVTQTPRYLIKTRGQQVTLSCSPISGHRSVSWYQQTPGQGLQFLFEYFSETQRNKGNFPGRFSGRQFSNSRSEMNVSTLELGDSALYLCASSLGPAGTGETQYFGPGTRLLVL.

This clonotype was counted many times. The chain recombines TRBV18 with TRBJ2-2, with D uncertain. The V end lost 6 bases, the J end lost 3 bases, and 11 bases lay between the germline ends. Germline assignment: CDR1 KGHSH and CDR2 LQKENI. The CDR3 loop spans 14 amino acids. In nucleotides, the CDR3 is TGTGCCAGCTCCGAGACACTTTACACCGGGGAGCTGTTTTTT. Protein sequence: CASSETLYTGELFF. Using reference TRBV18 and TRBJ2-2 for the parts outside the CDR3, the full variable domain is NAGVMQNPRHLVRRRGQEARLRCSPMKGHSHVYWYRQLPEEGLKFMVYLQKENIIDESGMPKERFSAEFPKEGPSILRIQQVVRGDSAAYFCASSETLYTGELFFGEGSRLTVL.